These 22 T cell receptor beta chains share one sample of origin, sequenced in a study of cytomegalovirus exposure and HLA in healthy donors (dated by TCRdb to the late 2010s). The library relied on the immunoSEQ multiplex PCR assay. For the multiplex PCR, a mixture combining 60 forward primers for TCR Vbeta segments and 13 reverse primers for TCR Jbeta segments was used. TCRdb provides this immuneACCESS table in a form limited to in-frame rearrangements. Some clones are lacking; in checked studies, under half of them reflect an unresolved V gene, and why the rest are absent is not known. This sample holds under 200,000 clones; 65% to 85% were observed only once. The ten largest make up 2% to 3% of the sample. Specimen: PBMCs. These receptors were collected from a woman between 40 and 55 years old in good health and CMV-seropositive.

This clone was seen once. The chain is built from TRBV5-1 and TRBJ2-1; 9 bases are a match to TRBD1. The CDR3 runs to 15 residues. Trimming removed 2 bases from V and 5 bases from J; junction bases left unmatched: 5. CDR1 is SGHRS, CDR2 YFSETQ, per germline. The CDR3 protein is CASSLTTGGNNEQFF. DNA for the CDR3: TGCGCCAGCAGCTTAACGACAGGGGGAAACAATGAGCAGTTCTTC.

There are a few counts of this clone. The chain is built from TRBV9 and TRBJ2-1; 8 bases fit TRBD1. Germline assignment: CDR1 SGDLS and CDR2 YYNGEE. CDR3 length: 15 residues. The J segment lost 1 base and the V segment lost 3 bases, leaving 3 bases of the junction unmatched. CDR3 amino acids: CASSGTGGSYNEQFF. In DNA, the CDR3 is TGTGCCAGCAGCGGCACAGGGGGATCCTACAATGAGCAGTTCTTC.

V usage is TRBV5-5 and J usage is TRBJ2-7, with D maybe TRBD1 (5 bases). The CDR3 totals 14 residues. Trimming left V 0 bases short and J 2 bases short, with 9 bases between. Germline CDR1 reads SGHKS; CDR2 reads YYEKEE (reference sequence). CDR3 region: CASSLEGAPYEQYF. The CDR3, as DNA: TGTGCCAGCAGCTTGGAAGGGGCGCCCTACGAGCAGTACTTC.

This chain uses TRBV6-5 with TRBJ1-1, with TRBD1 matching over 7 bases. Germline V gene sequence: CDR1 MNHEY, CDR2 SVGAGI. J was trimmed by 5 bases and V by 5 bases; bases with no gene match: 11. The CDR3 is 15 amino acids. CDR3 bases: TGTGCCAGCAGTGGGGGGACAGCAAGAGGGACTGAAGCTTTCTTT. Amino acids: CASSGGTARGTEAFF.

The V gene is TRBV25-1, the J gene TRBJ1-2; D is unresolved. Trimming pared 1 base from V and 0 bases from J, leaving 9 bases between. The length of the CDR3 is 15 residues. Germline CDR1 is MGHDK and CDR2 is SYGVNS. CDR3 coding DNA: TGTGCCAGCAGTGAATCGGAACTAGCTAACTATGGCTACACCTTC. Its translation: CASSESELANYGYTF.

J is TRBJ2-1 and V is TRBV9, with a weak D call TRBD2 (6 bases). Looked up from germline, CDR1 is SGDLS and CDR2 is YYNGEE. The CDR3 consists of 17 residues. Trimming shortened V by 0 bases and J by 7 bases, and 20 bases separated the two germline ends. The CDR3 sequence: CASSVDGGASGVNEQFF. The DNA for the CDR3 is TGTGCCAGCAGCGTAGATGGAGGGGCTAGTGGAGTGAATGAGCAGTTCTTC.

The chain is built from TRBV5-4 and TRBJ2-3; 9 bases line up with TRBD2. Germline V gene lookup returns CDR1 SGHNT and CDR2 YYREEE (reference sequence). This CDR3 spans 16 amino acids. Germline trimming cut 3 bases from V and 2 bases from J; bases unmatched to any gene: 7. The CDR3 loop is CASSSRLAGYTDTQYF. The CDR3 DNA sequence: TGTGCCAGCAGCTCCCGTCTAGCGGGGTACACAGATACGCAGTATTTT.

V and J are TRBV6-1 and TRBJ1-5, with TRBD1 identical over 7 bases. In germline, CDR1 is MNHNS, CDR2 SASEGT. V shed 3 bases, J shed 7 bases, and the junction held 6 bases outside the gene matches. The CDR3 sequence is 14 residues long. CDR3: CASSEDRIVQPQHF. The CDR3 DNA is TGTGCCAGCAGTGAGGACAGGATCGTCCAGCCCCAGCATTTT.

The chain employs TRBV30 and TRBJ1-4; D is possibly TRBD1 (6 bases). This CDR3 is 11 amino acids long. Trimming took 5 bases from V and 7 from J, leaving 8 bases between them. The germline CDR1 and CDR2 sequences are GTSNPN and SVGIG (reference sequence). CDR3 in DNA: TGTGCCTGGGGGACAAGTGAAAAACTGTTTTTT. Translated: CAWGTSEKLFF.

This clone was seen once. The chain links TRBV5-5 to TRBJ2-2; TRBD2 agrees at 8 bases. The V gene's germline CDR1 is SGHKS and CDR2 YYEKEE (reference sequence). Trimming cost V 1 base and J 0 bases; bases outside gene matches: 5. This CDR3 comprises 17 residues. The CDR3 region has the DNA TGTGCCAGCAGCTTGCGAGCGGGAGATACGAACACCGGGGAGCTGTTTTTT. It specifies CASSLRAGDTNTGELFF. Based on the CDR3 plus reference TRBV5-5 and TRBJ2-2, the full variable domain is DAGVTQSPTHLIKTRGQQVTLRCSPISGHKSVSWYQQVLGQGPQFIFQYYEKEERGRGNFPDRFSARQFPNYSSELNVNALLLGDSALYLCASSLRAGDTNTGELFFGEGSRLTVL.

The genes are TRBV5-1 and TRBJ2-3; D is uncertain. V shed 1 base and J shed 0 bases, with 9 bases lying between them. Germline CDR1 SGHRS, CDR2 YFSETQ. This CDR3 spans 15 amino acids. The CDR3 loop is CASSLLFSSTDTQYF. CDR3 coding DNA: TGCGCCAGCAGCTTGCTCTTCTCTAGCACAGATACGCAGTATTTT.

The CDR3 sequence is CASSGDGVVWGGRYNEQFF. In DNA, the CDR3 is TGCGCCAGCAGCGGGGACGGGGTAGTCTGGGGAGGTAGGTACAATGAGCAGTTCTTC. The V gene is TRBV4-3, the J gene TRBJ2-1, with D possibly matching TRBD2 (6 bases). Germline lookup yields CDR1 LGHNA and CDR2 YSLEER. The ends were cut back, 5 bases at V and 4 bases at J, with 27 bases in the middle. The CDR3 covers 19 residues.

This clone came up a few times. This chain links TRBV30 with TRBJ2-1, with TRBD2 matching over 8 bases. The germline V gene has CDR1 GTSNPN and CDR2 SVGIG (reference sequence). With V trimmed by 2 bases and J by 7 bases, 10 bases remained unmatched. The CDR3 has 15 amino acids. The CDR3 sequence: CAWSSGGALSNEQFF. The CDR3 DNA sequence: TGTGCCTGGAGTAGCGGGGGAGCATTATCTAATGAGCAGTTCTTC.

This sequence joins TRBV10-1 and TRBJ2-6; TRBD2 might be the D (5 bases). The CDR3 has 16 amino acids. Germline values: CDR1 WNHNN, CDR2 SYGVQD (reference sequence). The ends were cut back, 10 bases at V and 0 bases at J, with 16 bases in the middle. CDR3 amino acids: CATWERVLSGANVLTF. CDR3 in DNA: TGCGCCACTTGGGAGCGAGTCCTCTCTGGGGCCAACGTCCTGACTTTC.

The genes are TRBV19 and TRBJ2-1, with 10 bases lining up with TRBD2. The V and J ends lost 5 bases and 2 bases, in that order; junction bases with no gene match: 0. Germline assignment: CDR1 LNHDA and CDR2 SQIVND (reference sequence). The CDR3 extends over 14 amino acids. CDR3 amino acids: CASSLAGAYNEQFF. The CDR3 DNA sequence: TGTGCCAGTAGTCTAGCGGGAGCCTACAATGAGCAGTTCTTC.

The rearrangement links TRBV27 to TRBJ1-3, with D possibly matching TRBD1 (6 bases). The CDR3 has 14 residues. Germline V gene lookup returns CDR1 MNHEY and CDR2 SMNVEV (reference sequence). The germline V and J ends were trimmed by 8 bases and 4 bases, with 15 bases remaining between them. The CDR3 DNA follows: TGTGCCAGCGATTTCAGGGGCGCCGGAAACACCATATATTTT. Residues: CASDFRGAGNTIYF.

J is TRBJ2-3 and V is TRBV18; a weak D match, TRBD2 (6 bases). In germline, CDR1 is KGHSH, CDR2 LQKENI. This CDR3 is 14 amino acids long. Trimming stripped 4 bases from V and 2 bases from J, with 10 bases between. The CDR3 DNA reads TGTGCCAGCTCACAGGGACTTTCCACAGATACGCAGTATTTT. This translates into CASSQGLSTDTQYF.

This chain joins TRBV2 and TRBJ1-5; the match to TRBD1 covers 7 bases. Germline V gene sequence: CDR1 SNHLY, CDR2 FYNNEI. V lost 5 bases, J lost 4 bases, and 5 bases stayed unmatched. The CDR3 runs to 14 residues. CDR3 sequence reads: CASSRQGRNQPQHF. CDR3 DNA sequence: TGTGCCAGCAGTCGACAGGGAAGGAATCAGCCCCAGCATTTT.

The chain is built from TRBV19 and TRBJ2-2; D unresolved. The CDR3 has 14 amino acids. The V and J ends lost 3 bases and 6 bases respectively, with 11 bases between them. Per germline, CDR1 LNHDA and CDR2 SQIVND (reference sequence). CDR3 loop: CASSMYGRPGELFF. The CDR3, as DNA: TGTGCCAGTAGTATGTATGGCCGTCCCGGGGAGCTGTTTTTT.

The chain carries TRBV14 and TRBJ1-1; unclear D gene. The CDR3 contains 13 residues. Per germline, CDR1 SGHDN and CDR2 FVKESK. V was cut by 8 bases and J by 0 bases, with 10 bases left in between. In DNA form, the CDR3 reads TGTGCCAGCTCTGGAGCTTTGAACACTGAAGCTTTCTTT. Encoded protein: CASSGALNTEAFF.

The chain has TRBV7-9 and TRBJ2-3; TRBD2 matches 11 bases. With 0 bases clipped from V and 6 bases from J, the junction kept 11 bases outside the gene matches. The CDR3 runs 18 residues. CDR1 and CDR2 from the germline V gene are SEHNR and FQNEAQ (reference sequence). CDR3 amino acids: CASSLASGRDPPLDTQYF. Written as DNA, the CDR3 is TGTGCCAGCAGCTTAGCTAGCGGGAGGGACCCCCCTTTGGATACGCAGTATTTT.

This chain joins TRBV2 and TRBJ2-2; D not resolved. V shed 4 bases and J shed 0 bases, with 6 bases lying between them. There are 14 residues in the CDR3. CDR1 and CDR2 (germline): SNHLY, FYNNEI. The CDR3 DNA is TGTGCCAGCAGTGTAAATCCGAACACCGGGGAGCTGTTTTTT. It codes for CASSVNPNTGELFF. Supplemented by reference TRBV2 and TRBJ2-2, the full variable domain reads EPEVTQTPSHQVTQMGQEVILRCVPISNHLYFYWYRQILGQKVEFLVSFYNNEISEKSEIFDDQFSVERPDGSNFTLKIRSTKLEDSAMYFCASSVNPNTGELFFGEGSRLTVL.